This TCR beta chain was recovered during a study of blood T cell repertoires in COVID-19. The protocol was immunoSEQ multiplex PCR, while the TCRdb copy is restricted to in-frame clones and leaves out a portion. The sample shows around 110,000 clones, roughly nine tenths of them seen only once. Per germline, CDR1 SGHRS and CDR2 YFSETQ. The CDR3 is made up of 17 amino acids. Trimming cost V 0 bases and J 5 bases; bases outside gene matches: 7. Input material: peripheral blood. The source of this sequence is a man aged 40-55 years with acute or convalescent COVID-19. The chain joins TRBV5-1 to TRBJ2-7; 14 bases fit TRBD2. The CDR3 sequence is CASSLGSGTSGGHEQYF. The CDR3 nucleotides read TGCGCCAGCAGCTTGGGGTCCGGGACTAGCGGGGGTCACGAGCAGTACTTC.